The clone carrying this TCR beta chain was counted a few times. Its cognate antigen is unknown. The CDR3 has 13 residues. In germline, CDR1 is SGHVT, CDR2 SQSDAQ. V lost 2 bases and J 5 bases, leaving 9 bases between the germline ends. The sample is drawn from a study of T cell repertoires in cytomegalovirus infection. As for the study in general: Public signatures in TCR beta pointed to CMV infection and matching HLA type. Study-wide results and limits: HLA-C-restricted CMV-specific TCR beta clonotypes prevailed in the ex vivo response.

TCRdb recomputed calls from the reads with MiXCR, one row per CDR3 protein. The table shows about 340,000 distinct CDR3 sequences, with 29% occurring only once. This specimen was cultured PBMCs, taken from culture after CMV antigen stimulation. The receptor's source is a human donor in good health (CMV status not recorded). Some clones in this sample may be carry-over from other donors' samples. This chain uses TRBV7-4 with TRBJ1-2, with D unresolved. The chain's CDR3 is CASSLNSGYGYTF. CDR3 nucleotide sequence: TGTGCCAGCAGCTTAAACAGTGGATATGGCTACACCTTC.